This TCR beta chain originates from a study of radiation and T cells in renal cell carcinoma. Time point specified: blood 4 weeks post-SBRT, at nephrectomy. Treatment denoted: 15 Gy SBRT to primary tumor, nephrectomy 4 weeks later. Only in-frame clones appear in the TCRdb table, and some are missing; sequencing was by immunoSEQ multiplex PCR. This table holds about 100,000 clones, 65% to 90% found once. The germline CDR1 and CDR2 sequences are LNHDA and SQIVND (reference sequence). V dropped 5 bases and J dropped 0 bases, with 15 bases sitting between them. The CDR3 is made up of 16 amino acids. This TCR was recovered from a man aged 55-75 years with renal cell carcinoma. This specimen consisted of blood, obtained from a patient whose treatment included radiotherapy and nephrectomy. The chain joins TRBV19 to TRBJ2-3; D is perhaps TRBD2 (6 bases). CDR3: CASSSGGSTSTDTQYF. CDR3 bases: TGTGCCAGTAGTTCCGGGGGAAGTACTAGCACAGATACGCAGTATTTT. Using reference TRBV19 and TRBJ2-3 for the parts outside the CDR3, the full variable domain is DGGITQSPKYLFRKEGQNVTLSCEQNLNHDAMYWYRQDPGQGLRLIYYSQIVNDFQKGDIAEGYSVSREKKESFPLTVTSAQKNPTAFYLCASSSGGSTSTDTQYFGPGTRLTVL.